Listed below are T cell receptor beta chains from one sample, sequenced in a study of blood T cell repertoires in COVID-19. Sequencing was performed with immunoSEQ multiplex PCR; in TCRdb, only in-frame clones are kept and a portion is missing. This sample has about 200,000 clones, with around 90% found just once. The material sequenced was PBMCs or T cells enriched from blood (not recorded which). Every receptor here comes from a woman aged 18-29 years who had recovered from COVID-19. Both conserved end residues are part of each CDR3. Each record gives: J gene, D gene, V gene, CDR3 length, clone size, CDR3 DNA, CDR3 protein. The D gene is left open where the match is weak. Clone size is stated in some rows and not others, as once, few, many or a class when expanded.

>TRBJ2-2|NA|TRBV11-2|12|once
TGTGCCAGCAGCTTATTCGGGGGGGAGCTGTTTTTT
CASSLFGGELFF
>TRBJ2-7|NA|TRBV7-9|14|NA
TGTGCCAGCAGTAATACTCGGGGGGCCCACGAGCAGTACTTC
CASSNTRGAHEQYF
>TRBJ2-1|NA|TRBV3-1/TRBV3-2|14|once
TGTGCCAGCAGCCAAGTAGGAGCCTACAATGAGCAGTTCTTC
CASSQVGAYNEQFF
>TRBJ2-3|NA|TRBV11-3|15|NA
TGTGCCAGCAGCTTAGGGGCTAGCCGTGCAGATACGCAGTATTTT
CASSLGASRADTQYF
>TRBJ2-4|NA|TRBV20-1|11|NA
TGCAGTGTTCCGTTCAAAAACATTCAGTACTTC
CSVPFKNIQYF
>TRBJ1-4|NA|TRBV7-9|15|NA
TGTGCCAGCAGTTATAGACAGGCAACTAATGAAAAACTGTTTTTT
CASSYRQATNEKLFF
>TRBJ1-1|NA|TRBV14|11|once
TGTGCCAGCAGCCGCTCTGAGGGAGCTTTCTTT
CASSRSEGAFF
>TRBJ2-7|NA|TRBV5-1|14|NA
TGCGCCAGCAGCTGGGGGGATCTAGGGAACGAGCAGTACTTC
CASSWGDLGNEQYF
>TRBJ1-4|NA|TRBV5-6|15|NA
TGTGCCAGCAGCCCAGCAGGAGGATACTATGAAAAACTGTTTTTT
CASSPAGGYYEKLFF
>TRBJ1-5|TRBD1|TRBV13|13|NA
TGTGCCAGCAGCTACAGGGGGGATCAGCCCCAGCATTTT
CASSYRGDQPQHF
>TRBJ2-5|TRBD1|TRBV29-1|15|once
TGCAGCGTTGTTGAGGGACAGGGGCAAGGGGGGACCCAGTACTTC
CSVVEGQGQGGTQYF
>TRBJ2-5|TRBD2|TRBV2|15|NA
TGTGCCAGCAGTTCCGCTAGCGGCATGGGCGAGACCCAGTACTTC
CASSSASGMGETQYF
>TRBJ1-2|NA|TRBV7-2|11|NA
TGTGCCAGCAGCTCCTGGGCAGTTTACACCTTC
CASSSWAVYTF
>TRBJ1-1|TRBD1|TRBV7-9|13|NA
TGTGCCAGCAGTCCGACAGGGGGCACTGAAGCTTTCTTT
CASSPTGGTEAFF
>TRBJ1-1|TRBD1|TRBV28|14|once
TGTGCCAGCAGTCCCGGACAGGGGAACACTGAAGCTTTCTTT
CASSPGQGNTEAFF
>TRBJ2-5|NA|TRBV4-1|15|NA
TGCGCCAGCAGCCCCCGCGGGACAGCGCAAGAGACCCAGTACTTC
CASSPRGTAQETQYF
>TRBJ1-3|NA|TRBV4-2|13|NA
TGTGCCAGCAGGGAACAGGGCGTAAACACCATATATTTT
CASREQGVNTIYF
>TRBJ1-3|TRBD1|TRBV9|16|once
TGTGCCAGCAGCGCAGGGGGCGGATACTCTGGAAACACCATATATTTT
CASSAGGGYSGNTIYF
>TRBJ1-3|NA|TRBV7-9|14|NA
TGTGCCAGCAGGCGAGACAGGTCAGGAAACACCATATATTTT
CASRRDRSGNTIYF
>TRBJ1-2|NA|TRBV5-3|14|once
TGTGCCAGAAGCATGGCGACAGTTCACTATGGCTACACCTTC
CARSMATVHYGYTF
>TRBJ1-2|NA|TRBV24-1|14|NA
TGTGCCACCAGTGACCCTATGACAGTGAATGGCTACACCTTC
CATSDPMTVNGYTF
>TRBJ2-1|TRBD2|TRBV6-5|14|NA
TGTGCCAGCAGTCGGACTAGCGGGGCCGCTTCCCAGTTCTTC
CASSRTSGAASQFF
>TRBJ1-6|NA|TRBV5-1|15|NA
TGCGCCAGCAGCACCACGCAGGGGCAGTATTCACCCCTCCACTTT
CASSTTQGQYSPLHF
>TRBJ1-5|TRBD1|TRBV10-3|12|few
TGTGCCACCGGGACAGCGAATCAGCCCCAGCATTTT
CATGTANQPQHF
>TRBJ1-4|TRBD1|TRBV9|12|NA
TGTGCCAGCAGCTCCCAACCGACAGGGTTGATTTTT
CASSSQPTGLIF
>TRBJ2-3|TRBD1|TRBV7-2|15|once
TGTGCCAGCAGCTCATCACAGGGGCTTACAGATACGCAGTATTTT
CASSSSQGLTDTQYF
>TRBJ2-1|TRBD1|TRBV28|16|NA
TGTGCCAGCAGTCTCCACAGGGGAAGCTCCTACAATGAGCAGTTCTTC
CASSLHRGSSYNEQFF
>TRBJ2-7|TRBD1|TRBV4-1|16|NA
TGCGCCAGCAGCCACTTACAGGGGATTGATACATACGAGCAGTACTTC
CASSHLQGIDTYEQYF
>TRBJ1-6|NA|TRBV4-1|16|NA
TGCGCCAGCAGCCAAGATACGGGGGGCCCTGATTCACCCCTCCACTTT
CASSQDTGGPDSPLHF
>TRBJ2-5|NA|TRBV11-1|15|once
TGTGCCAGCAGCTTACAGGGGAAGATCATGGAGACCCAGTACTTC
CASSLQGKIMETQYF
>TRBJ2-5|NA|TRBV7-9|14|NA
TGTGCCAGCAGCTTAGCTCGAGTAGAGGAGACCCAGTACTTC
CASSLARVEETQYF
>TRBJ1-6|NA|TRBV30|13|NA
TGTGCCTGGAGTGAACAGAATAATTCACCCCTCCACTTT
CAWSEQNNSPLHF
>TRBJ2-3|TRBD2|TRBV18|16|once
TGTGCCAGCTCACCATTCCGCGGGGGGCCCCCGGATACGCAGTATTTT
CASSPFRGGPPDTQYF
>TRBJ2-5|NA|TRBV10-2|16|NA
TGCGCCAGCACCCAATCGGGGCTAGCGTACCGAGAGACCCAGTACTTC
CASTQSGLAYRETQYF
>TRBJ2-7|TRBD2|TRBV12-3/TRBV12-4|12|NA
TGTGCCAGCAGTGGACTAGCCTACGAGCAGTACTTC
CASSGLAYEQYF
>TRBJ2-3|NA|TRBV2|16|NA
TGTGCCAGCAGTGAAAGAGGGGGGGGTAGCACAGATACGCAGTATTTT
CASSERGGGSTDTQYF
>TRBJ1-2|NA|TRBV4-1|13|once
TGCGCCAGCAGCCAAGGACAGCACTATGGCTACACCTTC
CASSQGQHYGYTF
>TRBJ1-6|NA|TRBV11-2|16|NA
TGTGCCAGCAGCTTACAGGGCCAGACCTATAATTCACCCCTCCACTTT
CASSLQGQTYNSPLHF
>TRBJ2-7|TRBD1|TRBV4-1|14|NA
TGCGCCAGCAGCCATGCAGGGGGCGCGTACGAGCAGTACTTC
CASSHAGGAYEQYF
>TRBJ1-5|TRBD1|TRBV19|16|NA
TGTGCCAGTAACGATGGGGACAGGGTTCGGCATCAGCCCCAGCATTTT
CASNDGDRVRHQPQHF
>TRBJ2-2|NA|TRBV7-2|17|NA
TGTGCCAGCAGCTTAGTGGCAGGGTGGCCCCACACCGGGGAGCTGTTTTTT
CASSLVAGWPHTGELFF
>TRBJ1-4|TRBD1|TRBV5-1|14|NA
TGCGCCAGCAGATGGCAGGGGGCGGATGAAAAACTGTTTTTT
CASRWQGADEKLFF
>TRBJ1-2|TRBD1|TRBV24-1|13|NA
TGTGCCACCAGTTTCAGGGGGTCGTCTGGCTACACCTTC
CATSFRGSSGYTF
>TRBJ2-1|NA|TRBV4-1|13|once
TGCGCCAGCAGCCAAGTGCGGGGTGATGAGCAGTTCTTC
CASSQVRGDEQFF
>TRBJ1-1|NA|TRBV5-6|13|NA
TGTGCCAGCAGCTTGGGAGGGACTACTGAAGCTTTCTTT
CASSLGGTTEAFF
>TRBJ1-3|NA|TRBV4-2|15|NA
TGTGCCAGCAGCATAACCGCGTCCTCTGGAAACACCATATATTTT
CASSITASSGNTIYF
>TRBJ2-3|NA|TRBV2|15|NA
TGTGCCAGCACAGGGGTCAGGGGTGACTCAGATACGCAGTATTTT
CASTGVRGDSDTQYF
>TRBJ2-5|TRBD2|TRBV4-1|15|NA
TGCGCCAGCAGCCAAATGGACGGGGGGGCAGAGACCCAGTACTTC
CASSQMDGGAETQYF
>TRBJ2-2|NA|TRBV7-9|14|once
TGTGCCAGCAGCTTGGCAGGGGTGGTCGGGGAGCTGTTTTTT
CASSLAGVVGELFF
>TRBJ2-2|NA|TRBV6-5|15|NA
TGTGCCAGCAGCCCACAGGGGCTCGGGGGCGGGGAGCTGTTTTTT
CASSPQGLGGGELFF
>TRBJ1-5|TRBD1|TRBV2|14|NA
TGTGCCAGCAGTGGTTCAGGGGGCGATCAGCCCCAGCATTTT
CASSGSGGDQPQHF